One and the same sample provided the 27 T cell receptor beta chains below, sequenced in a study of beta chain features in type 1 diabetes. Study observations and caveats: For Type 1 diabetes patients, all four CD4+ subsets carried TCRB CDR3s that were moderately but significantly shorter.

Expressed TCRB transcripts were sequenced, since all the RNA that had been isolated was reverse transcribed. The repertoire was sequenced with immunoSEQ multiplex PCR; TCRdb's copy has only in-frame clones and lacks some. The repertoire has about 400,000 clones, 10% to 15% of them found once; the top ten carry 0.0095% to 0.012%. These receptors have no known antigen. Material: naive CD4+ T cells from blood. These receptors came from a woman between 18 and 30 years old with type 1 diabetes.

This chain connects TRBV7-9 to TRBJ2-6; no firm D call. The germline V gene has CDR1 SEHNR and CDR2 FQNEAQ (reference sequence). The CDR3 loop spans 17 amino acids. V lost 5 bases and J 2 bases, leaving 16 bases between the germline ends. This CDR3 reads CASSIDLWATGANVLTF. The DNA for the CDR3 is TGTGCCAGCAGCATAGACCTCTGGGCCACTGGGGCCAACGTCCTGACTTTC.

This clone was found a few times. The chain uses TRBV5-4 and TRBJ2-1, with 10 nucleotides matching TRBD2. The V segment lost 1 base and the J segment 3 bases; nucleotides outside the gene matches: 7. There are 17 residues in the CDR3. Germline-derived CDR1 and CDR2 are SGHNT and YYREEE (reference sequence). The CDR3: CASSLNTGTSVYNEQFF. As DNA, the CDR3 is TGTGCCAGCAGCTTGAACACCGGGACTAGCGTCTACAATGAGCAGTTCTTC.

The V call is TRBV7-9, the J call TRBJ2-7; D possibly corresponds to TRBD2 (5 bases). Germline assignment: CDR1 SEHNR and CDR2 FQNEAQ (reference sequence). There are 12 residues in the CDR3. V lost 3 bases and J lost 5, with 8 bases in between. CDR3 in amino acids: CASSLRVDEQYF. In DNA form, the CDR3 reads TGTGCCAGCAGCTTGAGGGTTGACGAGCAGTACTTC.

The table lists this clone with a few counts. This chain connects TRBV4-1 to TRBJ2-3; D possibly corresponds to TRBD2 (6 bases). Germline V gene sequence: CDR1 MGHRA, CDR2 YSYEKL. Between the trimmed V and J ends, which lost 1 base and 1 base, there was a span of 12 bases. This CDR3 spans 16 amino acids. The CDR3 is CASSQVMRRGTDTQYF. In nucleotides, the CDR3 is TGCGCCAGCAGCCAAGTCATGCGGAGGGGCACAGATACGCAGTATTTT.

This chain connects TRBV28 to TRBJ2-7, with a weak D call TRBD2 (6 bases). From germline, CDR1 is MDHEN and CDR2 SYDVKM. V shed 2 bases and J shed 6 bases, with 17 bases lying between them. There are 15 residues in the CDR3. CDR3 loop: CASSLGGLTGGEQYF. The CDR3 DNA reads as TGTGCCAGCAGTTTAGGAGGACTAACCGGGGGCGAGCAGTACTTC.

The genes are TRBV7-2 and TRBJ1-2, with 7 bases that match TRBD1. The CDR3 sequence is 15 residues long. The trim removed 5 bases at V and 3 bases at J, leaving 9 bases unmatched. The germline V gene has CDR1 SGHTA and CDR2 FQGNSA. This chain's CDR3 is CASSHDRVEDYGYTF. The DNA for the CDR3 is TGTGCCAGCAGCCATGACAGGGTGGAGGACTATGGCTACACCTTC.

This chain joins TRBV5-4 and TRBJ2-6; no definite D call. CDR1 SGHNT and CDR2 YYREEE come from the germline V gene (reference sequence). Trimming removed 3 bases from V and 0 bases from J, with 4 bases in between. This CDR3 contains 14 residues. CDR3 coding DNA: TGTGCCAGCAGCTCGAGCTCTGGGGCCAACGTCCTGACTTTC. Translated, it gives CASSSSSGANVLTF. Full variable domain (remainder filled in from reference TRBV5-4 and TRBJ2-6): ETGVTQSPTHLIKTRGQQVTLRCSSQSGHNTVSWYQQALGQGPQFIFQYYREEENGRGNFPPRFSGLQFPNYSSELNVNALELDDSALYLCASSSSSGANVLTFGAGSRLTVL.

The V and J genes are TRBV5-6 and TRBJ1-5, with TRBD1 matching 9 bases. The length of the CDR3 is 15 residues. From germline, CDR1 is SGHDT and CDR2 YYEEEE. The V segment lost 4 bases and the J segment 4 bases; nucleotides outside the gene matches: 6. CDR3 residues: CASSLGQGLNQPQHF. DNA of the CDR3: TGTGCCAGCAGCCTGGGACAGGGATTAAATCAGCCCCAGCATTTT.

The J gene is TRBJ1-1, the V gene TRBV13; possibly TRBD1 for D (5 bases). The length of the CDR3 is 13 residues. Trimming pared 5 bases from V and 4 bases from J, leaving 11 bases between. The germline V gene encodes CDR1 PRHDT and CDR2 FYEKMQ (reference sequence). The CDR3 reads CASSPPGITEAFF. Written as DNA, the CDR3 is TGTGCCAGCAGCCCCCCAGGGATCACTGAAGCTTTCTTT.

This clone has more than one count but fewer than ten. V usage is TRBV30 and J usage is TRBJ2-1; 9 bases are shared with TRBD2. With 4 bases clipped from V and 9 bases from J, the junction kept 10 bases outside the gene matches. Germline assignment: CDR1 GTSNPN and CDR2 SVGIG (reference sequence). CDR3 length equals 14 residues. The CDR3 sequence: CAWIVSSGSLEQFF. As DNA, the CDR3 is TGTGCCTGGATAGTAAGTAGCGGGAGTCTTGAGCAGTTCTTC.

This clone was observed once. The CDR3 DNA is TGCGCCAGCAGCCGAGGGGGCTCCTACAATGAGCAGTTCTTC. Translation gives CASSRGGSYNEQFF. The V call is TRBV4-3, the J call TRBJ2-1; D is possibly TRBD1 (6 bases). Deletions cut 4 bases from V and 0 bases from J, with 7 bases between. The V gene's germline CDR1 is LGHNA and CDR2 YSLEER. CDR3 size: 14 residues.

V is TRBV7-2 and J is TRBJ2-7; 7 bases agree with TRBD2. The CDR3 spans 14 residues. Germline assignment: CDR1 SGHTA and CDR2 FQGNSA. V was clipped by 6 bases and J by 0 bases; unmatched bases: 5. This CDR3 reads CASRLGGSSYEQYF. In DNA form, the CDR3 reads TGTGCCAGCAGGCTCGGGGGGAGCTCCTACGAGCAGTACTTC.

This clone has only a few counts. The sample holds other DNA sequences that translate to the same CDR3. The V and J genes are TRBV7-2 and TRBJ1-5; 7 bases line up with TRBD1. V shed 5 bases and J 5 bases; nucleotides not matched to a gene: 3. The CDR3 length is 13 residues. The germline V gene has CDR1 SGHTA and CDR2 FQGNSA. Here the CDR3 reads CASSRQGDQPQHF. The CDR3 DNA sequence: TGTGCCAGCAGCCGACAGGGAGATCAGCCCCAGCATTTT.

The CDR3 region is CASSLGWRTQYF. The CDR3 nucleotides are TGTGCCAGCAGCTTAGGGTGGAGGACCCAGTACTTC. The rearrangement links TRBV7-2 to TRBJ2-5; D gene unclear. Germline V lookup: CDR1 SGHTA, CDR2 FQGNSA. V was clipped by 1 base and J by 7 bases, with 7 bases between them. There are 12 residues in the CDR3.

The table lists this clone with a few counts. This sequence joins TRBV27 and TRBJ2-1, with D unclear. Germline V lookup: CDR1 MNHEY, CDR2 SMNVEV (reference sequence). Trimming removed 3 bases at V and 0 bases at J, with 12 bases between. The CDR3 covers 16 residues. CDR3 sequence reads: CASSFIARSSYNEQFF. DNA of the CDR3: TGTGCCAGCAGTTTCATCGCACGGAGCTCCTACAATGAGCAGTTCTTC.

This clone was counted a few times. This CDR3 is CAWSLMTSVNNEQFF. The CDR3 bases are TGTGCCTGGAGTCTTATGACTAGCGTCAACAATGAGCAGTTCTTC. The chain recombines TRBV30 with TRBJ2-1; 8 bases line up with TRBD2. The CDR3 extends over 15 amino acids. CDR1 and CDR2 from the germline V gene are GTSNPN and SVGIG (reference sequence). V was pared by 2 bases and J by 5 bases, with 8 bases of the junction left unmatched. Using reference TRBV30 and TRBJ2-1 for the parts outside the CDR3, the full variable domain is SQTIHQWPATLVQPVGSPLSLECTVEGTSNPNLYWYRQAAGRGLQLLFYSVGIGQISSEVPQNLSASRPQDRQFILSSKKLLLSDSGFYLCAWSLMTSVNNEQFFGPGTRLTVL.

The chain recombines TRBV2 with TRBJ2-7, with 11 bases identical to TRBD2. In germline, CDR1 is SNHLY, CDR2 FYNNEI. V gave up 3 bases and J gave up 0 bases; unmatched junction bases: 4. This CDR3 is built from 16 residues. For the CDR3, the DNA is TGTGCCAGCAGTGAGCAACTAGCGGGGGTCTCCTACGAGCAGTACTTC. Its protein product is CASSEQLAGVSYEQYF.

The table lists this clone with a few counts. The rearrangement joins TRBV28 to TRBJ2-7; D is undetermined. The CDR3 has 13 residues. CDR1 is MDHEN, CDR2 SYDVKM, per germline. The V gene lost 3 bases and the J gene lost 3 bases, with 9 bases spanning the gap. CDR3 in amino acids: CASSFSGGYEQYF. The CDR3 DNA reads as TGTGCCAGCAGTTTTTCCGGCGGCTACGAGCAGTACTTC.

The table lists this clone with a few counts. The chain has TRBV6-6 and TRBJ2-7; TRBD2 aligns across 8 bases. V shed 6 bases and J 2 bases; nucleotides not matched to a gene: 9. The CDR3 covers 15 residues. The V gene's germline CDR1 is MNHNY and CDR2 SVGAGI (reference sequence). The CDR3 DNA sequence: TGTGCCAGCAGCCCGCTGGGTAGCGGGGCCTACGAGCAGTACTTC. Protein sequence: CASSPLGSGAYEQYF.

This clone was recorded a few times. The gene calls are TRBV29-1 and TRBJ2-3; 7 bases line up with TRBD2. Germline lookup yields CDR1 SQVTM and CDR2 ANQGSEA. The CDR3 loop spans 16 amino acids. The V and J ends lost 2 bases and 4 bases, in that order; junction bases with no gene match: 12. CDR3 region: CSVEPLLAPLPDTQYF. DNA for the CDR3: TGCAGCGTTGAACCCCTACTAGCGCCGTTGCCAGATACGCAGTATTTT.

The J gene is TRBJ2-1, the V gene TRBV7-2, with D unresolved. This CDR3 contains 14 residues. In germline, CDR1 is SGHTA, CDR2 FQGNSA. The V end was cut by 4 bases, the J end by 8 bases, with 15 bases between. The chain's CDR3 is CASSSLLEIYEQFF. Written as DNA, the CDR3 is TGTGCCAGCAGCTCCCTCTTAGAAATCTATGAGCAGTTCTTC.

This clone was counted between two and nine times. V and J are TRBV10-3 and TRBJ1-5, with D perhaps matching TRBD1 (5 bases). Per germline, CDR1 ENHRY and CDR2 SYGVKD. There are 15 residues in the CDR3. Trimming left V 4 bases short and J 0 bases short, with 10 bases between. Here the CDR3 reads CAISARDGSNQPQHF. CDR3 nucleotides: TGTGCCATCAGTGCCAGGGATGGTAGCAATCAGCCCCAGCATTTT.

This chain links TRBV7-2 with TRBJ2-3; no firm D call. CDR3 length: 16 residues. Germline V gene data show CDR1 as SGHTA and CDR2 as FQGNSA. The V end was cut by 1 base, the J end by 3 bases, with 14 bases between. This CDR3 reads CASSLGSRPGTDTQYF. The CDR3 nucleotides are TGTGCCAGCAGCTTAGGCTCAAGGCCAGGAACAGATACGCAGTATTTT.

The CDR3 spells CASSSTRGAGETQYF. The DNA for the CDR3 is TGTGCCAGCAGCTCTACTCGGGGGGCCGGGGAGACCCAGTACTTC. This chain links TRBV7-2 with TRBJ2-5; perhaps TRBD2 as D (7 bases). Germline V lookup: CDR1 SGHTA, CDR2 FQGNSA. This CDR3 contains 15 residues. Deletions cut 4 bases from V and 5 bases from J, with 17 bases between.

There are a few counts of this clone. This chain joins TRBV7-2 and TRBJ2-1; TRBD2 aligns across 7 bases. Germline lookup yields CDR1 SGHTA and CDR2 FQGNSA. The CDR3 is 19 residues long. Germline trimming cut 1 base from V and 0 bases from J; bases unmatched to any gene: 12. CDR3 in amino acids: CASSLVLPRTSSSYNEQFF. The CDR3 DNA is TGTGCCAGCAGCTTAGTTCTACCCCGGACTAGTAGCTCCTACAATGAGCAGTTCTTC.

This clone came up a few times. The CDR3 nucleotides read TGTGCCAGTAGTATGGACAGGGTGAACACTGAAGCTTTCTTT. Translated, it gives CASSMDRVNTEAFF. This chain uses TRBV19 with TRBJ1-1; TRBD1 matches 8 bases. The CDR3 has 14 residues. V lost 3 bases, J lost 0 bases, and 0 bases stayed unmatched. The germline V gene encodes CDR1 LNHDA and CDR2 SQIVND (reference sequence).

This clone was counted a few times. V is TRBV7-9 and J is TRBJ2-1; TRBD2 matches 7 bases. This CDR3 is 12 amino acids long. CDR1 SEHNR and CDR2 FQNEAQ come from the germline V gene (reference sequence). The junction had 1 base not matched to a gene; V was cut back by 1 base and J by 10 bases. CDR3 region: CASSLVRGEQFF. CDR3 coding DNA: TGTGCCAGCAGCTTAGTGCGGGGGGAGCAGTTCTTC.